The source of this T cell receptor (beta chain) is a study of tumor and adjacent non-tumor tissue in lung cancer. Turning to the study itself: Patients were aged about 30 to 80, about ten men and 4 to 6 women, stage I to III. The study, taken as a whole, reports: Normal lung showed higher cumulative top 100 clone frequency than tumor.

This sample's RNA came from whole unsorted tissue. Chemotherapy-naive patients with new lung cancer underwent thoracic surgery in China, August–late 2014. With regard to this clonotype: Its antigen is not identified. At one boundary the junction diverges from the germline segment, which might be a read error.

The library came from three nested PCR rounds adapted from ARM-PCR protocols. TCRdb reanalysed the multiplex PCR reads using MiXCR and keeps one entry per CDR3 protein. The sample includes roughly 75,000 distinct CDR3 sequences, roughly 80% of them seen just once. This CDR3 has 15 amino acids. The germline gives CDR1 SGHDT, CDR2 YYEEEE. J is TRBJ2-5 and V is TRBV5-6, with TRBD2 matching 7 bases. This TCR came from a woman aged 45-65 years with non-small cell lung cancer. The material sequenced was lung tumor tissue. CDR3 in amino acids: CAGSAGTTVRESQYF. The CDR3 DNA is TGTGCCGGCAGCGCCGGGACTACTGTAAGGGAGAGCCAGTACTTC.